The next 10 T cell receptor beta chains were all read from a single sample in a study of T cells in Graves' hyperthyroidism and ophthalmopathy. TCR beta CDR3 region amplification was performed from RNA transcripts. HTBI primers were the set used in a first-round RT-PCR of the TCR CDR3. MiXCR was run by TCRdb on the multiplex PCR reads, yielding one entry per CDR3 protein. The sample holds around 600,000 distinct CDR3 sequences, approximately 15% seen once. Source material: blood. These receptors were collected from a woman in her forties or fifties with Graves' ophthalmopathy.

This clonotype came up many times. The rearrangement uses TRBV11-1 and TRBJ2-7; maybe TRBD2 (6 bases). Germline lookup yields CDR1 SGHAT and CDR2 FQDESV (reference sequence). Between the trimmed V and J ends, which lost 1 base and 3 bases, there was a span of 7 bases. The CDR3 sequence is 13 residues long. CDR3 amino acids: CASSLVDYYEQYF. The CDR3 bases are TGTGCCAGCAGCTTAGTGGACTACTACGAGCAGTACTTC.

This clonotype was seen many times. In nucleotides, the CDR3 is TGTGCCAGCAGCCAATTAGACAGGGGGGTGGCTGAAGCTTTCTTT. Translated: CASSQLDRGVAEAFF. The chain carries TRBV28 and TRBJ1-1; 9 bases agree with TRBD1. Germline assignment: CDR1 MDHEN and CDR2 SYDVKM. The V gene end was trimmed by 6 bases and the J gene end by 6 bases; junction bases not matched to a gene: 11. The CDR3 sequence is 15 residues long.

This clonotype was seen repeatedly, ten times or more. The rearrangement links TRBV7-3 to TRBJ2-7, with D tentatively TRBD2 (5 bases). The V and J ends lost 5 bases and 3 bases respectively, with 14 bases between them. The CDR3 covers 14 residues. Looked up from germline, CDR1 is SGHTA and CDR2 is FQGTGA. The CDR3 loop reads CASSPSSSSYEQYF. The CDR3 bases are TGTGCCAGCAGCCCTTCCTCTAGCAGCTACGAGCAGTACTTC.

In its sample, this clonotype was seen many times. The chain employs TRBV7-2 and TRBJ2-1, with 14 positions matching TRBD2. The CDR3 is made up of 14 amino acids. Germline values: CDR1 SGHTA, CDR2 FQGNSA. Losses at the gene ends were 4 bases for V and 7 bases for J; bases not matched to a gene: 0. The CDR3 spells CASSWTSGRNEQFF. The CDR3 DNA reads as TGTGCCAGCAGCTGGACTAGCGGGAGGAATGAGCAGTTCTTC.

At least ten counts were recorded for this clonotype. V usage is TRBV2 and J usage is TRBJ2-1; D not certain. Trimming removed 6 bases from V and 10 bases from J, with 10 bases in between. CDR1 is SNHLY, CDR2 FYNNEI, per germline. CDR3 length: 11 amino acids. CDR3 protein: CASRVVREQFF. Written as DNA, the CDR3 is TGTGCCAGCAGAGTCGTGAGGGAGCAGTTCTTC.

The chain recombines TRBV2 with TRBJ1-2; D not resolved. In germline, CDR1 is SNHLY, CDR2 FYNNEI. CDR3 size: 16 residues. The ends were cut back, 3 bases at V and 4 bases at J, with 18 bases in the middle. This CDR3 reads CASSDAPSGGFYGYTF. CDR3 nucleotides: TGTGCCAGCAGTGATGCCCCCTCTGGAGGTTTCTATGGCTACACCTTC. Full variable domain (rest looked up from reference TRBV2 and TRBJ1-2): EPEVTQTPSHQVTQMGQEVILRCVPISNHLYFYWYRQILGQKVEFLVSFYNNEISEKSEIFDDQFSVERPDGSNFTLKIRSTKLEDSAMYFCASSDAPSGGFYGYTFGSGTRLTVV.

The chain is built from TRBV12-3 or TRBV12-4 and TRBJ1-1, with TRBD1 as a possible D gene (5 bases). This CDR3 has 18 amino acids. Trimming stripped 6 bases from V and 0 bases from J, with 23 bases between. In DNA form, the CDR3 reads TGTGCCAGCAGCCTCTCGGGGTGGGGGAAGGGGATGAACACTGAAGCTTTCTTT. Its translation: CASSLSGWGKGMNTEAFF.

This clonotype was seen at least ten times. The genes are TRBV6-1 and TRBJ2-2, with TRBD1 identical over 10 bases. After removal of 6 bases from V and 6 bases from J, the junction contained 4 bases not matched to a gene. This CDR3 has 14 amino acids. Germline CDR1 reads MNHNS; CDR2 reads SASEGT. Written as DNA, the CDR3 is TGTGCCAGCAGCGGACAGGGGGGTGCCGGGGAGCTGTTTTTT. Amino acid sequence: CASSGQGGAGELFF.

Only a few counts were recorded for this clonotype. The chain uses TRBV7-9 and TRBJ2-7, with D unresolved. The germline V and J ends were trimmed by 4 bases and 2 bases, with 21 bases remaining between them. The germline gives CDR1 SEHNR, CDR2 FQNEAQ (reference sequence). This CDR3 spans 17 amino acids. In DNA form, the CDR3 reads TGTGCCAGCAGCTCCCCTCGTGGCCTCCACCTAACCTACGAGCAGTACTTC. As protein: CASSSPRGLHLTYEQYF.

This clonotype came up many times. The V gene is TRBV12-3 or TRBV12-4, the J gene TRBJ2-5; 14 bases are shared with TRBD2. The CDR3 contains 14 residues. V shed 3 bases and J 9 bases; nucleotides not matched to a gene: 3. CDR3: CASSLTSGGGSQYF. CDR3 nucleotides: TGTGCCAGCAGTTTGACTAGCGGGGGGGGTTCCCAGTACTTC.